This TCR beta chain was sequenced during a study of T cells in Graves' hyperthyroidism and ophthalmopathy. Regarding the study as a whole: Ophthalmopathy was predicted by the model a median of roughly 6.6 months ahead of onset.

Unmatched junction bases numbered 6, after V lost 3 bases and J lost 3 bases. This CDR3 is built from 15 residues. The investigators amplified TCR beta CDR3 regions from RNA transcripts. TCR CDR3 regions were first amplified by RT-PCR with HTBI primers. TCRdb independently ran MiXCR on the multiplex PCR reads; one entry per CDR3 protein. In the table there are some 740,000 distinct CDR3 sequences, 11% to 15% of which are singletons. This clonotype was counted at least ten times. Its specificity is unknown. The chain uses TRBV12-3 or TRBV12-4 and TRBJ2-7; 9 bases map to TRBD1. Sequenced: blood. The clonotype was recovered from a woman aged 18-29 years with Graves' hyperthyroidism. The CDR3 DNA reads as TGTGCCAGCAGTTTCTCCCACAGGGGGCTCTACGAGCAGTACTTC. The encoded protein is CASSFSHRGLYEQYF.